In its sample, the clone carrying this T cell receptor (beta chain) was seen a few times. The sample belongs to a study of T cells after yellow fever vaccination. V lost 4 bases and J 4 bases, leaving 12 bases between the germline ends. Germline values: CDR1 SGHRS, CDR2 YFSETQ. The CDR3 has 14 residues. One entry per CDR3 protein, called by TCRdb with MiXCR from the 5' RACE reads. The table includes approximately 47,000 distinct CDR3 sequences, approximately 6.3% detected once. The sequencing used PBMCs, either bulk or a sorted T-cell subset (CD4+, CD8+, memory, or dextramer-sorted; not recorded which), collected 45 days after the yellow fever booster vaccination. The chain recombines TRBV5-1 with TRBJ1-5; D might be TRBD1 (5 bases). The sequence derives from a man aged 25 to 45 who received the YFV17D yellow fever vaccine. The CDR3 region is CASSPGHPNQPQHF. The CDR3 DNA reads TGCGCCAGCAGCCCCGGACACCCGAATCAGCCCCAGCATTTT. The full variable domain, completed using reference TRBV5-1 and TRBJ1-5, is KAGVTQTPRYLIKTRGQQVTLSCSPISGHRSVSWYQQTPGQGLQFLFEYFSETQRNKGNFPGRFSGRQFSNSRSEMNVSTLELGDSALYLCASSPGHPNQPQHFGDGTRLSIL.